The entry that follows covers one TCR beta chain sequence. Its specific antigen is unknown. Per-nucleotide qualities are absent, and no much larger clonotype sits a single base away. The CDR3 sequence holds 14 residues, the cysteine and phenylalanine included. Only CDR3 DNA is held: 42 bases, read in frame from base 1. From the germline V gene, CDR1 is MNHNS and CDR2 is SASEGT. V has 5 bases trimmed and J has 7 bases trimmed; junction bases matching no gene number 8. The data belong to a study of cytomegalovirus exposure and HLA in healthy donors (dated by TCRdb to 2016 to 2017). Notes on the research overall: An earlier analysis of roughly 500 of the donors reported about 300 Gb of sequence data and 100 million to 120 million unique TCR beta sequences obtained from 180 million or so T cells. Among several hundred genotyped donors of the cohort, an average of around 250,000 unique TCR beta nucleotide sequences was sequenced per donor, of which about 20% were non-productive. The aim of the study was to test whether cataloging public T cell receptors could identify signatures of past pathogen exposure. In a later analysis, previously published TCR beta repertoires from several hundred donors were re-analyzed and high-resolution HLA genotyping was added so that TCR occurrence patterns could be studied. A later genetic analysis took genome-wide SNP genotypes for about three fifths of the 666 donors and used that subset as a discovery cohort. Donor age, sex, ethnicity and CMV serostatus were collected together with the repertoire data. An early release covering 550 to 700 HLA-typed donors comprised about 310 gigabases of sequencing data and roughly 86 million unique TCR sequences. Besides the first cohort of more than 650 subjects, a separate validation cohort made up of roughly 120 different subjects was used. To predict cytomegalovirus infection status, the study combined high-throughput TCR immunosequencing, statistical association of individual TCRs with disease status, and machine learning. In the later analysis, no new phenotypic data were used to find candidate immune exposures; instead, reliance was placed on TCR beta sequences and their occurrence across donors. The number of donors typed differed by locus, with about 629-640 for A, B, C, DRB1 and DQB1, roughly 520 for DQA1, 600 to 610 for DPA1, and over 400 for DPB1. To decide whether each TCR beta V gene segment behaved as functional or pseudogenic, an earlier analysis of nearly 600 of the donors relied on high-throughput TCR beta sequencing. Both class I and class II loci were covered by HLA typing, at four-digit resolution. Among the approximately 400 genotyped donors, around 81% belonged to the genetic ancestry cluster associated with self-reported Caucasian donors. The T cell repertoires of under 750 subjects were profiled by immunosequencing and related to cytomegalovirus serostatus. Every repertoire in the discovery cohort had been generated on one and the same sequencing platform. Because of strong linkage in the cohort, roughly five DR-DQ haplotypes were treated as single units for association and clustering.

Libraries were built with the immunoSEQ multiplex PCR assay. A mixture of 60 forward primers for TCR Vbeta segments and 13 reverse primers for TCR Jbeta segments was used in the multiplex PCR. The CDR3 region of rearranged TCR beta genes was amplified from genomic DNA with a multiplex PCR assay. The Illumina HiSeq System was used to sequence the amplified TCR beta libraries as 87-base-pair reads. As for how the authors treated the data: A later analysis tallied about 77 million unique TCR beta chains across the 610 or so repertoires, and around 10 million of those chains were shared by two or more donors. A nearest-neighbor algorithm error-corrected the raw reads and collapsed the reads into unique sequences, merging closely related sequences to remove PCR and sequencing errors. Alignment of CDR3 sequences to IMGT reference sequences was used to assign V, D and J gene segments. For a sequence to be retained, a match of at least six nucleotides was required to both a V gene segment and a J gene segment. A rearrangement counted as productive if the CDR3 had no stop codons and remained in frame with V and J, and every other rearrangement counted as non-productive. Following IMGT convention, CDR3 was defined as the stretch from the second conserved V-encoded cysteine to the conserved J-encoded phenylalanine. The earlier analysis of about 610 of the donors excluded any sequence lacking an unambiguous match to a single V gene segment. An earlier analysis of over 450 of the donors classified V segments as functional when productive rearrangements were above 56.7% and as segregating when the standard deviation between donors was above 5%. A statistical classification framework was developed to diagnose cytomegalovirus status using the catalog of TCR beta chain sequences. In a later analysis, TCR nucleotide sequences were compared against IMGT/GENE-DB human TR gene sequences so that V and J genes could be assigned. A later analysis assigned CDR3 sequences and most-parsimonious VDJ recombination scenarios with the TCRdist pipeline. In a later analysis, each TCR beta chain was defined by its CDR3 amino acid sequence together with its V-gene family, and reads lacking a unique V-gene family were excluded. To address suspected cross-contamination and a sequencing artifact, a later analysis removed over 500 highly shared, low-generation-probability nucleotide sequences. In a later analysis, a clonal expansion index was calculated for each public chain from normalized within-repertoire ranks of inferred template counts. A later analysis computed generation probabilities with a VDJ recombination model fitted to out-of-frame rearrangements, and checked the results against IGoR. A later analysis scored TCR-TCR, TCR-HLA and TCR-CMV co-occurrence with hypergeometric tests, applying a repertoire-size bias correction to TCR pairs. In a later analysis, false discovery rates were estimated by permuting HLA or CMV assignments 20 times. In a later analysis, co-occurring TCRs were grouped using DBSCAN, with TCRdist sequence similarity added in when clustering inside HLA-allele-positive subsets. Repertoires with fewer than 30,000 or more than 120,000 public chains, plus five repertoires with anomalous nucleotide sharing, were excluded from co-occurrence clustering. TCRdb carries this immuneACCESS record with in-frame sequences only. Its versions omit some clonotypes, under half of them owing to an unresolved V gene in the studies checked, with the rest unexplained. V, J and clone size are taken as reported in that table, and D and trimming were inferred from the DNA itself. Present in this sample are around 130,000 clones, roughly 82% of which were seen just once. The top ten hold just under 3% of the sample.

The cohort comprised around 690 healthy bone marrow donors. All cohort members were sampled while nominally healthy, although unrecorded immune exposures were likely present. The donor tested CMV seropositive, placing the donor among the roughly 270 seropositive members of the cohort. Each donor provided a peripheral blood sample, and peripheral blood mononuclear cells were used for TCR beta sequencing. Genomic DNA was extracted from the blood cell samples with the Qiagen DNeasy Blood Extraction Kit. Paper-wide results and their limitations: In a later analysis, most CMV-associated TCR beta chains were found to appear HLA-restricted, with HLA associations seemingly driven largely by CMV exposure. The study gave a list of about 170 TCR beta chains associated with cytomegalovirus. An earlier analysis of approximately 500 of the donors showed that most TCR beta V segments appeared in productive rearrangements either about 87% or about 30% of the time, which broadly matched IMGT annotations. Some IMGT-functional V segments, including TRBV6-2 and TRBV6-3, could not be told apart with the 87-base-pair reads, so those segments were excluded. Roughly uniform sequencing depth across donors was assumed in presence/absence analyses, although this assumption may not hold. An association between a missense DCLRE1C variant and V-gene and J-gene trimming of TCR beta chains was found in a later genetic analysis and replicated in an independent cohort. The only immune exposure information available for the cohort was CMV serostatus. Specific HLA alleles were associated with 18,000 or so TCR beta sequences at a false discovery rate of 0.05 in a later analysis. Because HLA typing was unavailable for some donors at each locus, only the typed subset was used in association tests. A cluster of highly shared sequence variants was judged likely to represent a technical artifact of the sequencing pipeline. A later analysis found that HLA-associated TCR beta chains were more clonally expanded and had lower generation probabilities than equally common non-associated chains. It was suggested by the authors that the approach could potentially be generalized to other disease states and immunological phenotypes. Across donors, most TCR sequences were observed very rarely, whereas some public TCRs were present in many individuals. In this cohort, only TCR beta chains were sequenced, and detectable features were limited by the absence of alpha or paired-chain data. Because counts were too low, roughly 17 rarely observed V segments, including chromosome 9 orphons, were left out of the earlier analysis of 587 of the donors. When HLA alleles, especially DR and DQ, strongly co-occurred, TCR associations were difficult to assign to individual alleles. A later analysis found that TCR association rates varied across HLA loci, with DRB1 alleles showing the most associated TCRs and HLA-C alleles the fewest. A further reported finding was that TCR beta sequences accurately predicted the HLA-A and HLA-B alleles for most subjects in the first cohort. A later analysis reported that several top co-occurrence clusters appeared linked to parvovirus B19, influenza, CMV and Epstein-Barr virus. In vitro tests confirmed that three of the cytomegalovirus-associated TCR beta chains recognize cytomegalovirus antigens. The classifier was reported to diagnose cytomegalovirus status with high specificity and sensitivity in both the original and validation cohorts. Correlated functional status among segregating V segments might be attributable to linkage disequilibrium, but an unknown experimental factor could not be ruled out. According to a later genetic analysis, donors in an Asian-associated ancestry cluster had fewer N-insertions in productive TCRs than the approximately 700-donor mean.

The TCR was taken from a woman younger than 30 in good health and CMV-seropositive. The chain joins TRBV6-1 to TRBJ1-2; 9 junctional bases match TRBD1. The sample consisted of PBMCs. The DNA sequence reads TGTGCCAGCAGTTATACAGGGGGCGCACGTGGCTACACCTTC. Protein translation: CASSYTGGARGYTF.